These T cell receptor beta chains were read from a single sample in a study of T cell changes during pregnancy in multiple sclerosis. Data came from immunoSEQ multiplex PCR; TCRdb stores just in-frame clones and leaves some out. In the table there are 50,000 or so clones, over 90% of which are singletons. The specimen was CD4+ T cells from peripheral blood mononuclear cells, collected in the second trimester of pregnancy. These receptors were collected from a female donor with multiple sclerosis, enrolled in a pregnancy study. The CDR3 runs from the conserved cysteine through the conserved F or W. D genes are given only for firm matches. Rows give clone size only sometimes, using once, few, many, or a class for an expanded clone.

V gene	clone size	J gene	CDR3 length	D gene	CDR3 protein	CDR3 DNA
TRBV9	NA	TRBJ2-5	15	TRBD2	CASSVGTSGMETQYF	TGTGCCAGCAGCGTAGGGACTAGCGGGATGGAGACCCAGTACTTC
TRBV5-4	NA	TRBJ2-6	14	NA	CASSFFTGANVLTF	TGTGCCAGCAGCTTTTTTACTGGGGCCAACGTCCTGACTTTC
TRBV4-1	NA	TRBJ1-5	12	NA	CASSHPGGPQHF	TGCGCCAGCAGCCACCCCGGGGGGCCCCAGCATTTT
TRBV7-6	NA	TRBJ1-5	14	TRBD1	CASSRGTGNQPQHF	TGTGCCAGCAGCCGAGGGACAGGCAATCAGCCCCAGCATTTT
TRBV5-4	once	TRBJ1-2	17	NA	CASSLFGGWGVDEGYTF	TGTGCCAGCAGCTTATTTGGGGGTTGGGGGGTTGATGAGGGCTACACCTTC
TRBV19	NA	TRBJ1-5	13	NA	CASSKTGGQPQHF	TGTGCCAGTAGTAAGACAGGTGGTCAGCCCCAGCATTTT
TRBV2	NA	TRBJ2-5	15	TRBD1	CASSGTGGGGETQYF	TGTGCCAGCAGTGGGACAGGGGGAGGTGGTGAGACCCAGTACTTC
TRBV6-5	NA	TRBJ1-6	13	NA	CASSSSGNSPLHF	TGTGCCAGCAGTTCGAGTGGTAATTCACCCCTCCACTTT
TRBV18	NA	TRBJ2-4	14	NA	CASSPQEPKNIQYF	TGTGCCAGCTCACCACAGGAGCCAAAAAACATTCAGTACTTC
TRBV14	few	TRBJ1-1	12	TRBD1	CASSPGQPEAFF	TGTGCCAGCAGTCCGGGACAGCCTGAAGCTTTCTTT
TRBV18	once	TRBJ2-3	14	NA	CASSPQGTTDTQYF	TGTGCCAGCTCACCCCAGGGGACCACAGATACGCAGTATTTT
TRBV6-1	NA	TRBJ2-7	15	NA	CAGNLGGAGSREQYF	TGTGCCGGTAACCTAGGGGGGGCGGGTAGTCGGGAGCAGTACTTC
TRBV19	NA	TRBJ2-1	13	TRBD1	CASSLGQYNEQFF	TGTGCCAGTAGTCTGGGACAGTACAATGAGCAGTTCTTC
TRBV5-4	NA	TRBJ1-4	16	TRBD1	CASSSQGRDRGEKLFF	TGTGCCAGCAGCTCCCAAGGCCGGGACAGGGGAGAAAAACTGTTTTTT
TRBV2	NA	TRBJ1-2	15	TRBD1	CASSERRTGGSGYTF	TGTGCCAGCAGTGAAAGGAGGACAGGTGGAAGTGGCTACACCTTC
TRBV11-2	NA	TRBJ2-1	16	NA	CASSLMGGTSRDEQFF	TGTGCCAGCAGCTTAATGGGGGGTACTAGCAGGGATGAGCAGTTCTTC
TRBV12-1	NA	TRBJ2-1	19	NA	CASSLELQWGESSYNEQFF	TGTGCCAGCAGCTTAGAACTACAGTGGGGCGAGAGCTCCTACAATGAGCAGTTCTTC
TRBV2	NA	TRBJ2-5	16	TRBD2	CASSARGAGDQETQYF	TGTGCCAGCAGTGCCCGGGGAGCGGGGGACCAAGAGACCCAGTACTTC
TRBV28	NA	TRBJ2-2	15	NA	CAIPNAGLGTGELFF	TGTGCCATTCCTAACGCGGGGCTGGGGACCGGGGAGCTGTTTTTT
TRBV28	few	TRBJ1-1	12	NA	CASSFRVTEAFF	TGTGCCAGCAGTTTCAGGGTTACTGAAGCTTTCTTT
TRBV28	NA	TRBJ1-5	17	NA	CASSLYRQGGYNQPQHF	TGTGCCAGCAGTTTATACCGCCAGGGAGGCTACAATCAGCCCCAGCATTTT
TRBV19	NA	TRBJ1-2	15	TRBD1	CASSTDRDLSRGYTF	TGTGCCAGTAGTACCGACAGGGACCTCTCTCGCGGCTACACCTTC
TRBV30	NA	TRBJ2-1	15	TRBD2	CAWSAGTSRHNEQFF	TGTGCCTGGAGTGCCGGGACTAGTCGCCACAATGAGCAGTTCTTC
TRBV7-3	NA	TRBJ1-1	18	NA	CASSSRDPGRGSNTEAFF	TGTGCCAGCAGCTCCCGAGACCCCGGACGGGGGTCGAACACTGAAGCTTTCTTT
TRBV2	NA	TRBJ2-2	15	NA	CASSDQGLATGELFF	TGTGCCAGCAGTGACCAGGGGCTAGCTACCGGGGAGCTGTTTTTT
TRBV6-5	NA	TRBJ2-3	15	TRBD1	CASRTGTGRADTQYF	TGTGCCAGCAGGACCGGGACAGGGAGGGCAGATACGCAGTATTTT
TRBV7-8	NA	TRBJ2-6	17	NA	CASTLLNPSSGANVLTF	TGTGCCAGCACCCTTCTAAACCCCTCTTCTGGGGCCAACGTCCTGACTTTC
TRBV19	NA	TRBJ2-1	14	NA	CASSGRDPHNEQFF	TGTGCCAGTAGTGGCAGGGATCCCCACAATGAGCAGTTCTTC
TRBV27	NA	TRBJ1-6	20	TRBD1	CASSPRTGAHFSSYNSPLHF	TGTGCCAGCAGTCCACGGACAGGGGCCCACTTCAGCTCCTATAATTCACCCCTCCACTTT
TRBV11-1	NA	TRBJ2-2	19	TRBD2	CASSPGGTSGGPNTGELFF	TGTGCCAGCAGCCCGGGGGGGACTAGCGGGGGACCGAACACCGGGGAGCTGTTTTTT
TRBV7-9	NA	TRBJ2-3	15	TRBD1	CASSFRTGPTDTQYF	TGTGCCAGCAGCTTTAGGACAGGACCGACAGATACGCAGTATTTT
TRBV7-9	few	TRBJ1-2	18	TRBD1	CASSPLARDRGHRDGYTF	TGTGCCAGCAGCCCTTTGGCCCGGGACAGGGGGCATCGGGATGGCTACACCTTC
TRBV2	NA	TRBJ1-1	15	NA	CASSDARAGNTEAFF	TGTGCCAGCAGTGACGCGAGAGCCGGGAACACTGAAGCTTTCTTT
TRBV10-3	NA	TRBJ2-5	14	NA	CAIRYGENQETQYF	TGTGCCATCAGATATGGAGAGAACCAAGAGACCCAGTACTTC
TRBV6-6	NA	TRBJ2-7	16	TRBD1	CASSPGTGGTSYEQYF	TGTGCCAGCAGTCCCGGGACAGGGGGGACTTCCTACGAGCAGTACTTC
TRBV4-1	NA	TRBJ2-2	16	NA	CASSQDRARGAGELFF	TGCGCCAGCAGCCAAGATCGCGCCAGGGGGGCCGGGGAGCTGTTTTTT
TRBV11-2	NA	TRBJ2-1	13	NA	CASSSDGGGEQFF	TGTGCCAGCAGCTCCGACGGGGGTGGCGAGCAGTTCTTC
TRBV4-1	NA	TRBJ2-1	16	TRBD2	CASSQGVSGGIYEQFF	TGCGCCAGCAGCCAAGGGGTTTCGGGGGGGATATATGAGCAGTTCTTC
TRBV27	NA	TRBJ2-2	15	NA	CASSLSGSRTGELFF	TGTGCCAGCAGTTTATCGGGGAGTCGGACCGGGGAGCTGTTTTTT
TRBV9	NA	TRBJ2-2	15	NA	CASSVGGRGTGELFF	TGTGCCAGCAGCGTAGGCGGCAGGGGAACCGGGGAGCTGTTTTTT
TRBV27	NA	TRBJ1-5	15	NA	CASSPWRLRDQPQHF	TGTGCCAGCAGTCCTTGGAGGTTAAGAGATCAGCCCCAGCATTTT
TRBV11-2	NA	TRBJ2-7	16	NA	CASSLGLQGKVSEQYF	TGTGCCAGCAGCTTAGGCCTGCAGGGAAAGGTCAGCGAGCAGTACTTC
TRBV12-5	NA	TRBJ2-3	18	NA	CASGLVPKRSLMTDTQYF	TGTGCTAGTGGTTTGGTACCTAAGCGGTCCCTTATGACAGATACGCAGTATTTT